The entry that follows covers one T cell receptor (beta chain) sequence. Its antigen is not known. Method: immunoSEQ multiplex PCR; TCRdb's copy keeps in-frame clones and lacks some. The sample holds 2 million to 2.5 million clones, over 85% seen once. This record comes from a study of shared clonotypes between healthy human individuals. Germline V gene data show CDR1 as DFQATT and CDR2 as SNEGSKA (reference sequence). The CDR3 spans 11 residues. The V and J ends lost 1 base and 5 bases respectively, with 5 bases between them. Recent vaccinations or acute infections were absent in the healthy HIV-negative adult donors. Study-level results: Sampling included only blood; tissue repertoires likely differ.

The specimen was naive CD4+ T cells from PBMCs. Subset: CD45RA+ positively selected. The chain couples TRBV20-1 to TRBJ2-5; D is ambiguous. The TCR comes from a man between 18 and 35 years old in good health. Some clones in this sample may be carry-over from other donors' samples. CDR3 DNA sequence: TGCAGTGCTAGAGGATGGGAGACCCAGTACTTC. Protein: CSARGWETQYF.